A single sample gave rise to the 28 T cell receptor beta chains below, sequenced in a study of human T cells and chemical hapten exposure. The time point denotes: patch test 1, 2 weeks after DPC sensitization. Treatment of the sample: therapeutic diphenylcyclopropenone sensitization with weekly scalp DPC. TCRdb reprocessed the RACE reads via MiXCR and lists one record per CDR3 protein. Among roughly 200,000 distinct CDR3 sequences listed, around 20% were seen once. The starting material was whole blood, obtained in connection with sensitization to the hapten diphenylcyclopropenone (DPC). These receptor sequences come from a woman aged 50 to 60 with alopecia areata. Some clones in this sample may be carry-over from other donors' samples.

CDR3 sequence (DNA): TGCAGTACGGCGGGAGGGATATCCTACAATGAGCAGTTCTTC. It is translated as CSTAGGISYNEQFF. The V and J genes are TRBV20-1 and TRBJ2-1; 9 bases map to TRBD2. Unmatched junction bases numbered 6, after V lost 8 bases and J lost 1 base. Germline assignment: CDR1 DFQATT and CDR2 SNEGSKA (reference sequence). This CDR3 region has 14 residues.

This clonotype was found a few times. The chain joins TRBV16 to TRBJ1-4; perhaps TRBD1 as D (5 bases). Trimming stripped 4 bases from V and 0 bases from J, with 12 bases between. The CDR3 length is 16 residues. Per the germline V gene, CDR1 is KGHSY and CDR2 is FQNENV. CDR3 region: CASSRVGVATNEKLFF. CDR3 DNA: TGTGCCAGCAGCCGCGTGGGGGTGGCAACTAATGAAAAACTGTTTTTT.

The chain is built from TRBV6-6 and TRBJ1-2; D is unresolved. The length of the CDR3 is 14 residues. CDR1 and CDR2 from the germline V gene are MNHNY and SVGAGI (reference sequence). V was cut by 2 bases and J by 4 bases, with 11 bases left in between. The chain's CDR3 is CASSYVREVYGYTF. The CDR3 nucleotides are TGTGCCAGCAGTTACGTTCGGGAGGTCTATGGCTACACCTTC.

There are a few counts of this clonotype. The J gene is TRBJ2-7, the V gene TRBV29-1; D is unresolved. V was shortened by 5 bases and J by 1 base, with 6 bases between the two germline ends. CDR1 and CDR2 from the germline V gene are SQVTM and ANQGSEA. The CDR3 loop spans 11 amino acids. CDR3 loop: CSVSSSYEQYF. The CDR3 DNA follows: TGCAGCGTTTCGTCGTCCTACGAGCAGTACTTC.

CDR3 in amino acids: CASSQLAANYGYTF. The CDR3 DNA is TGTGCCAGCAGCCAATTGGCAGCTAACTATGGCTACACCTTC. The chain carries TRBV3-1 and TRBJ1-2; D uncertain. CDR3 length: 14 residues. The germline V and J ends were trimmed by 2 bases and 0 bases, with 7 bases remaining between them. CDR1 LGHDT and CDR2 YNNKEL come from the germline V gene (reference sequence).

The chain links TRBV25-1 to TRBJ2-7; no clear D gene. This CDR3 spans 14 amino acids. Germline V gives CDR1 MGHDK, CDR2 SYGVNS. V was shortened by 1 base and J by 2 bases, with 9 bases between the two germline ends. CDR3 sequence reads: CASSEFEAPYEQYF. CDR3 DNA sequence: TGTGCCAGCAGTGAATTTGAGGCTCCCTACGAGCAGTACTTC.

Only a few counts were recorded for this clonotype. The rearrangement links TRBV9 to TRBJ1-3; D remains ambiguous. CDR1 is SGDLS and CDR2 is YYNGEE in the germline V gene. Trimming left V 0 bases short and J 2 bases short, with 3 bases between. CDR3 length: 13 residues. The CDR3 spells CASSVDPGNTIYF. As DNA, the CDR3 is TGTGCCAGCAGCGTAGATCCTGGAAACACCATATATTTT.

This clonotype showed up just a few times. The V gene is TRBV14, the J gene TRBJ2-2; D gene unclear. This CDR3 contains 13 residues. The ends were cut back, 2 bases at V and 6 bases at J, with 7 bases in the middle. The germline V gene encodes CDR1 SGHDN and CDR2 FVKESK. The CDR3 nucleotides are TGTGCCAGCAGCCAATATAGGGCCGGGGAGCTGTTTTTT. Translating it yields CASSQYRAGELFF.

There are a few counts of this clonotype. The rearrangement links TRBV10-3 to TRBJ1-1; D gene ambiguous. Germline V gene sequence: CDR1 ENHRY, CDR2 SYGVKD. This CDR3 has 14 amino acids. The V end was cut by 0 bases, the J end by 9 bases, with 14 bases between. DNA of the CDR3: TGTGCCATCAGTGAGTCGACTAGATTAGAAAAAGCTTTCTTT. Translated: CAISESTRLEKAFF.

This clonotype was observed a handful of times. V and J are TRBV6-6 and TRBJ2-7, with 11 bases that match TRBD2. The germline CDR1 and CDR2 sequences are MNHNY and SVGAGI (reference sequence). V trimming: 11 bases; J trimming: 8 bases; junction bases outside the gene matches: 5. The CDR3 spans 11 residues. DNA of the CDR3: TGTGCCGTAGCGGGAGGGATTCAGCAGTACTTC. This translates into CAVAGGIQQYF.

Written as DNA, the CDR3 is TGTGCCAGCACTAGGGGGCCCAACTATGGCTACACCTTC. Encoded protein: CASTRGPNYGYTF. The chain links TRBV2 to TRBJ1-2; 7 positions match TRBD1. Looked up from germline, CDR1 is SNHLY and CDR2 is FYNNEI. J gave up 2 bases and V 7 bases, and 4 bases lay outside the gene matches. There are 13 residues in the CDR3.

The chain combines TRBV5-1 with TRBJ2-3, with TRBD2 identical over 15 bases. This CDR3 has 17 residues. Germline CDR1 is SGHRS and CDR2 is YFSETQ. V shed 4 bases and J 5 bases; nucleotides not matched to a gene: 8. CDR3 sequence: CASSPGLAGGRLDTQYF. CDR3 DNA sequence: TGCGCCAGCAGCCCCGGACTAGCGGGAGGGCGGCTAGATACGCAGTATTTT.

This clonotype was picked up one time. The DNA of the CDR3 is TGTGCCACCAGTGATTCCGGGACAGGATACAATGAGCAGTTCTTC. It is translated as CATSDSGTGYNEQFF. The V gene is TRBV24-1, the J gene TRBJ2-1; 8 nucleotides line up with TRBD1. J gave up 4 bases and V 2 bases, and 3 bases lay outside the gene matches. This CDR3 is built from 15 residues. Germline CDR1 reads KGHDR; CDR2 reads SFDVKD.

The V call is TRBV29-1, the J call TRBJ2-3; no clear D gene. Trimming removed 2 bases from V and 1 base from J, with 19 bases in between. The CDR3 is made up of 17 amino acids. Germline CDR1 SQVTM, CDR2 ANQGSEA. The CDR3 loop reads CSVEWGSTTPGTDTQYF. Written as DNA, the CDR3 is TGCAGCGTTGAATGGGGTAGCACTACGCCTGGCACAGATACGCAGTATTTT.

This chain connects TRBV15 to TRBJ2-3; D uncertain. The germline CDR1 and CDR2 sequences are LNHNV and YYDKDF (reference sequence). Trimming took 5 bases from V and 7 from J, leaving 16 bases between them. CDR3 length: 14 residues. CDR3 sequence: CATSQFNDFNTQYF. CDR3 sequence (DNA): TGTGCCACCAGCCAGTTTAACGACTTTAATACGCAGTATTTT.

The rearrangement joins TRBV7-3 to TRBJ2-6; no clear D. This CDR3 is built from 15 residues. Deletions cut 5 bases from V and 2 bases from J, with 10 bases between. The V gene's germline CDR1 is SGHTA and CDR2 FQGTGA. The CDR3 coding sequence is TGTGCCAGCAGCCCGACGGTTGCTGGGGCCAACGTCCTGACTTTC. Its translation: CASSPTVAGANVLTF.

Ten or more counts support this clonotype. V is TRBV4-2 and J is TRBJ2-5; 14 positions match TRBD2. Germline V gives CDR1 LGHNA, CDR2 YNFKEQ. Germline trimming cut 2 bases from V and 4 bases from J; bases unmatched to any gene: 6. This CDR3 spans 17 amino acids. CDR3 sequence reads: CASSQSGGLAGVETQYF. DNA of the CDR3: TGTGCCAGCAGCCAATCAGGGGGACTAGCGGGAGTAGAGACCCAGTACTTC.

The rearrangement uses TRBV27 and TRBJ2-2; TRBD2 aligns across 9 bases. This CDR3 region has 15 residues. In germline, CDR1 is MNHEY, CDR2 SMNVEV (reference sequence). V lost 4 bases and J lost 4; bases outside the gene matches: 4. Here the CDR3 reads CASSSSGRFTGELFF. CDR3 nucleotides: TGTGCCAGCAGTTCAAGCGGGAGGTTCACCGGGGAGCTGTTTTTT.

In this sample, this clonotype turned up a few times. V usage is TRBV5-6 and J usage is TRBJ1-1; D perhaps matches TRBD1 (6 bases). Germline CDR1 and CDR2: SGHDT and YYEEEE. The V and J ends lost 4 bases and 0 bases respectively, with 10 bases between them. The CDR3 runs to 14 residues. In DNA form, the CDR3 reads TGTGCCAGCAGCGATGGACAGCTGAACACTGAAGCTTTCTTT. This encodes CASSDGQLNTEAFF.

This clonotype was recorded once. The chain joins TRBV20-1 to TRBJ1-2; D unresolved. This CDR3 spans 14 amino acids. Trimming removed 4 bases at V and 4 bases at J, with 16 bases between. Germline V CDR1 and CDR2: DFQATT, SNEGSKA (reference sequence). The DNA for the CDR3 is TGCAGTGCTACCGTGTCAGCAGACTCCTATGGCTACACCTTC. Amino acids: CSATVSADSYGYTF.

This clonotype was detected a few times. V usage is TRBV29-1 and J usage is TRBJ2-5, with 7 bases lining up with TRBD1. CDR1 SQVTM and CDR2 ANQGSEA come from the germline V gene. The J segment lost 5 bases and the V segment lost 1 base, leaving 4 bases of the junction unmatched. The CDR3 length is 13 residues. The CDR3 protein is CSVEVIQGETQYF. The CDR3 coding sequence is TGCAGCGTTGAAGTTATACAGGGGGAGACCCAGTACTTC.

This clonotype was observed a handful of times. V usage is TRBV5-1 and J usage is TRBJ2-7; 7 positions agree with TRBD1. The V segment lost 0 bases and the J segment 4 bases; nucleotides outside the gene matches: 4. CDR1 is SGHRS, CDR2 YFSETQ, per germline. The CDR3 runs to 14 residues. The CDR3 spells CASSLAGTVYEQYF. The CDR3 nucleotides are TGCGCCAGCAGCTTGGCAGGGACAGTTTACGAGCAGTACTTC.

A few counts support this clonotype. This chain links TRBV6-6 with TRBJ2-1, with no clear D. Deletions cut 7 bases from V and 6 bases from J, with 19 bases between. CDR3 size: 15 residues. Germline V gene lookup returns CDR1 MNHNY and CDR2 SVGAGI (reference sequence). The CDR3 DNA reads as TGTGCCAGCACCCCAGACACAGCTTGGGGCAATGAGCAGTTCTTC. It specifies CASTPDTAWGNEQFF.

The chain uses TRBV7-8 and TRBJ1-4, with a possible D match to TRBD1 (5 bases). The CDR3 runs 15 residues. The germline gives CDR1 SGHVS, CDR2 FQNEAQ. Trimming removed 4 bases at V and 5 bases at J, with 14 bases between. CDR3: CASSSGRAGNEKLFF. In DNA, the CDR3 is TGTGCCAGCAGCTCTGGGAGGGCAGGGAATGAAAAACTGTTTTTT.

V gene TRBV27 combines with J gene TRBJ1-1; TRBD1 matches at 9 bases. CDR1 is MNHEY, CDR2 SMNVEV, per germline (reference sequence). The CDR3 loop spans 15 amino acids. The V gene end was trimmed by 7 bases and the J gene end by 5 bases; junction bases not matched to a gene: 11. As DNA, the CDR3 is TGTGCCAGCACCAAAAGGACAGGGGTGAGAACTGAAGCTTTCTTT. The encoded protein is CASTKRTGVRTEAFF.

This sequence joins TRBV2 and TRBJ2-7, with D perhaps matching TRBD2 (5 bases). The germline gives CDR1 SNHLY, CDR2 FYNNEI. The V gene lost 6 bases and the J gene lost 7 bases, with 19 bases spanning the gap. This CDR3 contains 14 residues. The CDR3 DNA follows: TGTGCCAGCAGACTTAGTTCTCAGGAGCGGGAGCAGTACTTC. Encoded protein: CASRLSSQEREQYF.

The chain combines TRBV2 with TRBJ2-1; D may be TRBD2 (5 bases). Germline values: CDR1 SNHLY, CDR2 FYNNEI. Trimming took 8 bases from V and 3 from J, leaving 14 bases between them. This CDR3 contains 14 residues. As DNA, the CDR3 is TGTGCCAGCGGACCAAACGGGGTCTACAATGAGCAGTTCTTC. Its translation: CASGPNGVYNEQFF.

This chain's CDR3 is CASSIDPEETQYF. The CDR3 DNA is TGTGCCAGTAGTATAGATCCAGAAGAGACGCAGTATTTT. The V gene is TRBV19, the J gene TRBJ2-3; unclear D gene. Trimming shortened V by 0 bases and J by 9 bases, and 10 bases separated the two germline ends. CDR3 length equals 13 residues. Germline CDR1 reads LNHDA; CDR2 reads SQIVND (reference sequence).